This TCR beta chain derives from a study of T cell changes during pregnancy in multiple sclerosis. Only in-frame clones appear in the TCRdb table, and some are missing; sequencing was by immunoSEQ multiplex PCR. The sample lists around 50,000 clones; about 92% were seen once. Trimming at V came to 6 bases and at J to 5 bases, leaving 5 bases not matched to a gene. The germline gives CDR1 MNHNY, CDR2 SVGAGI (reference sequence). The length of the CDR3 is 13 residues. The source of this sequence is a female donor with multiple sclerosis, enrolled in a pregnancy study. This sequence joins TRBV6-6 and TRBJ1-2; 8 nucleotides agree with TRBD1. The sample in question was CD4+ T cells from peripheral blood mononuclear cells, obtained in the second trimester of pregnancy. The CDR3 protein is CASRLTGVYGYTF. CDR3 DNA: TGTGCCAGCAGGCTGACAGGGGTGTATGGCTACACCTTC.